This entry lists 17 T cell receptor beta chains sequenced from one sample in a study of early T cells in non-severe SARS-CoV-2 infection. TCRdb processed the 5' RACE reads anew with MiXCR; each CDR3 protein has one entry. There are about 68,000 distinct CDR3 sequences in the sample; 9.5% to 15% occur only once, and approximately 1.6% lies in the top ten. Specimen: whole blood. The receptors originated from an adult who was a healthcare worker with PCR-confirmed SARS-CoV-2 infection or an uninfected control (not recorded which).

This clonotype was detected ten times or more. The chain has TRBV12-5 and TRBJ2-5; D may be TRBD1 (7 bases). The CDR3 sequence is 15 residues long. Germline V gene data show CDR1 as LGHNT and CDR2 as FRNRAP. Trimming left V 1 base short and J 1 base short, with 10 bases between. For the CDR3, the DNA is TGTGCTAGTGGTTTGGGCGGGACAGCCCAAGAGACCCAGTACTTC. It encodes CASGLGGTAQETQYF. The variable domain in full, with the rest retrieved from reference TRBV12-5 and TRBJ2-5, is DARVTQTPRHKVTEMGQEVTMRCQPILGHNTVFWYRQTMMQGLELLAYFRNRAPLDDSGMPKDRFSAEMPDATLATLKIQPSEPRDSAVYFCASGLGGTAQETQYFGPGTRLLVL.

This clonotype occurred many times. The chain couples TRBV5-1 to TRBJ2-7; D is unclear. This CDR3 spans 11 amino acids. The ends were cut back, 4 bases at V and 3 bases at J, with 5 bases in the middle. Germline V CDR1 and CDR2: SGHRS, YFSETQ. The CDR3, as DNA: TGCGCCAGCAGCGGGGACTACGAGCAGTACTTC. This codes for CASSGDYEQYF.

This clonotype has at least ten counts. The J gene is TRBJ2-3, the V gene TRBV11-2; the D gene could be TRBD1 or TRBD2 (5 bases each). There are 16 residues in the CDR3. V shed 5 bases and J shed 0 bases, with 15 bases lying between them. The germline CDR1 and CDR2 sequences are SGHAT and FQNNGV. CDR3 in amino acids: CASSTGTAYSTDTQYF. The DNA of the CDR3 is TGTGCCAGCAGCACCGGGACGGCGTATAGCACAGATACGCAGTATTTT.

Concerning this clonotype: One junction end disagrees with the germline gene, perhaps due to a read error. CDR3 in amino acids: CASSLEQGSTEAFF. The CDR3 bases are TGTGCCAGCAGTTTGGAACAGGGATCGACTGAAGCTTTCTTT. The chain couples TRBV5-4 to TRBJ1-1; weak D call: TRBD1 (6 bases). The CDR3 loop spans 14 amino acids. Germline-derived CDR1 and CDR2 are SGHNT and YYREEE (reference sequence). Looking up the rest from reference TRBV5-4 and TRBJ1-1 gives the full variable domain: ETGVTQSPTHLIKTRGQQVTLRCSSQSGHNTVSWYQQALGQGPQFIFQYYREEENGRGNFPPRFSGLQFPNYSSELNVNALELDDSALYLCASSLEQGSTEAFFGQGTRLTVV.

The rearrangement joins TRBV7-8 to TRBJ2-4; tentatively, D is TRBD1 (7 bases). V shed 5 bases and J shed 8 bases, with 19 bases lying between them. The CDR3 extends over 15 amino acids. Germline V gives CDR1 SGHVS, CDR2 FQNEAQ. This CDR3 is CASSLTGAGGHIQYF. Written as DNA, the CDR3 is TGTGCCAGCAGCCTAACGGGGGCAGGGGGGCACATTCAGTACTTC.

This clonotype was detected a few times. V gene TRBV2 combines with J gene TRBJ1-1; 7 nucleotides line up with TRBD1. J was trimmed by 4 bases and V by 7 bases; bases with no gene match: 6. CDR3 size: 13 residues. CDR1 and CDR2 from the germline V gene are SNHLY and FYNNEI. The CDR3 spells CASTGQLGTEAFF. CDR3 DNA: TGTGCCAGCACGGGACAGCTCGGCACTGAAGCTTTCTTT. The variable domain in full, completed from reference TRBV2 and TRBJ1-1, reads EPEVTQTPSHQVTQMGQEVILRCVPISNHLYFYWYRQILGQKVEFLVSFYNNEISEKSEIFDDQFSVERPDGSNFTLKIRSTKLEDSAMYFCASTGQLGTEAFFGQGTRLTVV.

Written as DNA, the CDR3 is TGTGCCAGCAGCTTCGCGTGGGACAGGACTGGAAACACCATATATTTT. It translates to CASSFAWDRTGNTIYF. This sequence joins TRBV5-5 and TRBJ1-3, with 8 bases fitting TRBD1. V lost 2 bases to trimming and J lost 2 bases; unmatched junction nucleotides: 6. The CDR3 extends over 16 amino acids. Germline V gene data show CDR1 as SGHKS and CDR2 as YYEKEE (reference sequence).

The rearrangement links TRBV11-2 to TRBJ2-2; 8 bases line up with TRBD2. The CDR3 totals 14 residues. With V trimmed by 6 bases and J by 2 bases, 2 bases remained unmatched. CDR1 is SGHAT and CDR2 is FQNNGV in the germline V gene. The CDR3 here is CASRGLANTGELFF. The DNA for the CDR3 is TGTGCCAGCAGAGGACTAGCAAACACCGGGGAGCTGTTTTTT.

The V and J genes are TRBV7-2 and TRBJ1-4; possible D gene TRBD1, 6 bases. V dropped 5 bases and J dropped 8 bases, with 12 bases sitting between them. The length of the CDR3 is 13 residues. Germline CDR1 SGHTA, CDR2 FQGNSA. Written as DNA, the CDR3 is TGTGCCAGCAGCAAGGGGGGCTGGGAAAAACTGTTTTTT. It translates to CASSKGGWEKLFF.

This clonotype was recorded many times. The CDR3 reads CASSLDHSGLAGRETQYF. The CDR3 DNA reads as TGTGCCAGCAGCTTAGACCACTCCGGACTAGCGGGGAGAGAGACCCAGTACTTC. The genes are TRBV11-2 and TRBJ2-5; 12 bases align to TRBD2. Germline lookup yields CDR1 SGHAT and CDR2 FQNNGV. The CDR3 extends over 18 amino acids. Unmatched junction bases numbered 9, after V lost 0 bases and J lost 4 bases.

This clonotype was detected a few times. V gene TRBV7-2 combines with J gene TRBJ2-5, with 7 positions matching TRBD1. Germline V gene lookup returns CDR1 SGHTA and CDR2 FQGNSA. The length of the CDR3 is 14 residues. After removal of 1 base from V and 5 bases from J, the junction contained 4 bases not matched to a gene. CDR3 DNA sequence: TGTGCCAGCAGCTTAGAACAGGGGTGGGAGACCCAGTACTTC. This encodes CASSLEQGWETQYF.

The chain joins TRBV7-2 to TRBJ2-2; D is undetermined. Looked up from germline, CDR1 is SGHTA and CDR2 is FQGNSA. V dropped 1 base and J dropped 4 bases, with 10 bases sitting between them. CDR3 length: 15 amino acids. CDR3 coding DNA: TGTGCCAGCAGCTTAGTGTCTGGGCCCACCGGGGAGCTGTTTTTT. Its protein product is CASSLVSGPTGELFF.

This clonotype has at least ten counts. V is TRBV12-3 or TRBV12-4 and J is TRBJ1-2; 7 positions match TRBD1. Germline trimming cut 8 bases from V and 6 bases from J; bases unmatched to any gene: 9. CDR3 length: 13 amino acids. The CDR3: CASAGTVGDGYTF. The DNA for the CDR3 is TGTGCCAGCGCCGGGACAGTTGGCGATGGCTACACCTTC.

This clonotype was seen a handful of times. This chain links TRBV18 with TRBJ1-2; the D gene is possibly TRBD1 (5 bases). The CDR3 has 17 amino acids. Looked up from germline, CDR1 is KGHSH and CDR2 is LQKENI. Trimming took 5 bases from V and 6 from J, leaving 25 bases between them. The CDR3 nucleotides are TGTGCCAGCTCAAGGTCGTTTGGATCCGGGACCGGGGATGGCTACACCTTC. It codes for CASSRSFGSGTGDGYTF.

This clonotype appeared many times. The V call is TRBV18, the J call TRBJ2-5; D may be TRBD1 or TRBD2 (5 bases each). Between the trimmed V and J ends, which lost 2 bases and 5 bases, there was a span of 12 bases. The germline V gene has CDR1 KGHSH and CDR2 LQKENI. This CDR3 is built from 14 residues. The CDR3: CASSPGASPETQYF. As DNA, the CDR3 is TGTGCCAGCTCACCAGGGGCTAGCCCGGAGACCCAGTACTTC.

This chain connects TRBV6-4 to TRBJ2-3, with a weak D call TRBD2 (6 bases). Trimming pared 6 bases from V and 2 bases from J, leaving 12 bases between. Germline loops: CDR1 MRHNA, CDR2 SNTAGT. The CDR3 has 14 residues. The CDR3 DNA reads as TGTGCCAGCAGCGTCGGGACTCTCACAGATACGCAGTATTTT. Its translation: CASSVGTLTDTQYF.

At least ten counts were recorded for this clonotype. J is TRBJ2-3 and V is TRBV5-4; D is perhaps TRBD2 (6 bases). CDR3 length equals 15 residues. V lost 6 bases and J 1 base, leaving 15 bases between the germline ends. From germline, CDR1 is SGHNT and CDR2 YYREEE (reference sequence). Written as DNA, the CDR3 is TGTGCCAGCACCCGAAGAACGGGGGGCACAGATACGCAGTATTTT. Its protein product is CASTRRTGGTDTQYF.